The present entry profiles one T cell receptor beta chain with its context. Its antigen is not identified. The entry originates in a study of shared clonotypes between healthy human individuals. For the study at large: Those who served as donors were a couple of women and a few men between the ages of 18 and 49. Study-wide results and caveats: Shared across a few donors were 5% to 6% of the naive CD4 clonotypes. For sorted subsets, rarefaction showed incomplete sequencing despite large depth.

In the study's own analysis: Sequence data from immunoSEQ were junction-only and lacked quality scores; consequently, filtering differed. Data came from immunoSEQ multiplex PCR; TCRdb stores just in-frame clones and leaves some out. V and J calls and clone size are given by that table; D and trimming were obtained from the DNA. The sample carries millions of clones, under 95% recorded once. The V and J ends lost 2 bases and 6 bases respectively, with 14 bases between them. The germline V gene has CDR1 SGHTA and CDR2 FQGNSA. The CDR3 has 14 amino acids. Naive CD8 cells, CD45RO-negative and positively selected for CCR7, excluded terminally differentiated effector memory CD45RA+ cells.

The source of this sequence is a man between 18 and 29 years old in good health. Some clones in this sample may be carry-over from other donors' samples. The rearrangement joins TRBV7-2 to TRBJ2-7; maybe TRBD2 (6 bases). Sequenced input: naive CD8+ T cells from PBMCs. The DNA of the CDR3 is TGTGCCAGCAGCTTATACGGGGGAGCGCTCGAGCAGTACTTC. As protein: CASSLYGGALEQYF. The complete variable domain, with remaining parts taken from reference TRBV7-2 and TRBJ2-7, reads GAGVSQSPSNKVTEKGKDVELRCDPISGHTALYWYRQSLGQGLEFLIYFQGNSAPDKSGLPSDRFSAERTGGSVSTLTIQRTQQEDSAVYLCASSLYGGALEQYFGPGTRLTVT.